One and the same sample provided the 10 T cell receptor beta chains below, sequenced in a study of shared clonotypes between healthy human individuals. Positive CCR7 selection of CD45RO-negative cells yielded the naive CD8 cells, and terminally differentiated effector memory CD45RA+ cells were excluded. Method: immunoSEQ multiplex PCR; TCRdb's copy keeps in-frame clones and lacks some. The data contain about 2.2 million clones, more than 85% of them singletons. Sequencing input: naive CD8+ T cells from PBMCs. These TCRs come from a man younger than 35 in good health. Some clones in this sample may be carry-over from other donors' samples.

About this clone itself: This specimen includes other DNA sequences encoding the same CDR3. The chain recombines TRBV27 with TRBJ2-7; D gene ambiguous. The CDR3 has 13 amino acids. Per the germline V gene, CDR1 is MNHEY and CDR2 is SMNVEV (reference sequence). Trimming left V 4 bases short and J 1 base short, with 8 bases between. CDR3 loop: CASSWASSYEQYF. The CDR3 nucleotides read TGTGCCAGCAGTTGGGCTAGTTCCTACGAGCAGTACTTC.

This clone has a single count. The chain is built from TRBV7-8 and TRBJ2-5; D is possibly TRBD2 (6 bases). CDR1 SGHVS and CDR2 FQNEAQ come from the germline V gene. V shed 2 bases and J shed 3 bases, with 10 bases lying between them. The CDR3 is 14 residues long. The CDR3 loop is CASSLTGVKETQYF. The CDR3 nucleotides read TGTGCCAGCAGCTTAACGGGAGTCAAAGAGACCCAGTACTTC.

The rearrangement joins TRBV5-1 to TRBJ2-7, with D maybe TRBD1 (5 bases). The CDR3 runs to 13 residues. Per the germline V gene, CDR1 is SGHRS and CDR2 is YFSETQ. The ends were cut back, 4 bases at V and 6 bases at J, with 14 bases in the middle. CDR3 sequence: CASSTSGILEQYF. The CDR3 nucleotides read TGCGCCAGCAGCACTTCAGGGATCCTCGAGCAGTACTTC.

V gene TRBV30 combines with J gene TRBJ1-5; D perhaps matches TRBD1 (5 bases). Germline CDR1 reads GTSNPN; CDR2 reads SVGIG (reference sequence). V was cut by 5 bases and J by 0 bases, with 11 bases left in between. The CDR3 is 14 residues long. In nucleotides, the CDR3 is TGTGCCTGGGGGACCGATTATAGCAATCAGCCCCAGCATTTT. Amino acid sequence: CAWGTDYSNQPQHF.

A remark on this clone: Other DNA sequences in the sample encode the same CDR3. The V and J genes are TRBV7-3 and TRBJ2-3, with TRBD2 as a possible D gene (5 bases). Germline V gives CDR1 SGHTA, CDR2 FQGTGA. There are 15 residues in the CDR3. Between the trimmed V and J ends, which lost 2 bases and 0 bases, there was a span of 9 bases. CDR3 region: CASSLLAASTDTQYF. CDR3 in DNA: TGTGCCAGCAGCTTACTAGCAGCTAGCACAGATACGCAGTATTTT.

Comment on this clone: The sample carries other DNA sequences with the same CDR3. The chain joins TRBV9 to TRBJ2-5; unclear D gene. CDR1 and CDR2 (germline): SGDLS, YYNGEE. V lost 0 bases and J 5 bases, leaving 11 bases between the germline ends. The CDR3 length is 14 residues. CDR3 sequence reads: CASSVGVAGETQYF. CDR3 bases: TGTGCCAGCAGCGTAGGTGTCGCTGGGGAGACCCAGTACTTC.

This clone was recorded once. V gene TRBV27 combines with J gene TRBJ2-7, with D unclear. Trimming removed 6 bases from V and 2 bases from J, with 11 bases in between. The CDR3 has 13 amino acids. CDR1 and CDR2 (germline): MNHEY, SMNVEV (reference sequence). CDR3 loop: CASRGYSTYEQYF. CDR3 bases: TGTGCCAGCAGGGGGTACAGTACCTACGAGCAGTACTTC.

This rearrangement joins TRBV21-1 to TRBJ1-2. TRBV21-1 counts as a pseudogene. The CDR3 runs 15 residues. The CDR3 protein is CASSTLRHAGYGYTF. The CDR3 DNA reads as TGTGCCAGCAGCACCCTCCGTCACGCGGGCTATGGCTACACCTTC.

This chain uses TRBV7-8 with TRBJ2-3; D possibly corresponds to TRBD1 (6 bases). In germline, CDR1 is SGHVS, CDR2 FQNEAQ. Trimming pared 3 bases from V and 0 bases from J, leaving 10 bases between. The CDR3 has 15 residues. CDR3 amino acids: CASSLGHTSTDTQYF. The CDR3 DNA sequence: TGTGCCAGCAGCTTGGGACACACCAGCACAGATACGCAGTATTTT. Supplemented by reference TRBV7-8 and TRBJ2-3, the full variable domain reads GAGVSQSPRYKVAKRGQDVALRCDPISGHVSLFWYQQALGQGPEFLTYFQNEAQLDKSGLPSDRFFAERPEGSVSTLKIQRTQQEDSAVYLCASSLGHTSTDTQYFGPGTRLTVL.

The V gene is TRBV29-1, the J gene TRBJ2-1; a weak D match, TRBD2 (6 bases). The length of the CDR3 is 14 residues. Germline V gives CDR1 SQVTM, CDR2 ANQGSEA. V dropped 8 bases and J dropped 0 bases, with 14 bases sitting between them. CDR3 region: CSTEGAVSYNEQFF. For the CDR3, the DNA is TGCAGCACGGAGGGTGCAGTCTCCTACAATGAGCAGTTCTTC.